One sample yielded the 18 T cell receptor beta chains listed below, sequenced in a study of shared clonotypes between healthy human individuals. Only in-frame clones appear in the TCRdb table, and some are missing; sequencing was by immunoSEQ multiplex PCR. The sample gives about 1,800,000 clones, roughly 95% of which show up once; 1.2% is in the top ten. CD45RO-negative, CCR7-selected cells formed the naive CD8 fraction, which excluded terminally differentiated effector memory CD45RA+ cells. What was sequenced was naive CD8+ T cells sorted from blood. These receptors were collected from a man younger than 35 in good health.

The rearrangement joins TRBV29-1 to TRBJ2-1, with 9 bases aligning to TRBD1. Germline CDR1 SQVTM, CDR2 ANQGSEA. V gave up 6 bases and J gave up 3 bases; unmatched junction bases: 3. This CDR3 is built from 13 residues. The CDR3 protein is CSVRTGDYNEQFF. CDR3 in DNA: TGCAGCGTGAGGACAGGGGACTACAATGAGCAGTTCTTC.

The rearrangement uses TRBV7-9 and TRBJ2-5, with TRBD2 identical over 9 bases. The CDR3 contains 16 residues. CDR1 is SEHNR, CDR2 FQNEAQ, per germline (reference sequence). V dropped 5 bases and J dropped 5; count of bases not matched to a gene: 12. As DNA, the CDR3 is TGTGCCAGCAGCGTATTTAGCGGGAGTGCGCCGGAGACCCAGTACTTC. Translated, it gives CASSVFSGSAPETQYF.

This chain joins TRBV25-1 and TRBJ2-5; either TRBD1 or TRBD2 may supply D (7 bases each). V was pared by 0 bases and J by 5 bases, with 19 bases between. The CDR3 extends over 17 amino acids. Germline V CDR1 and CDR2: MGHDK, SYGVNS. The CDR3 loop reads CASSEYPREGAQETQYF. CDR3 in DNA: TGTGCCAGCAGTGAATACCCGAGGGAGGGGGCGCAGGAGACCCAGTACTTC.

The chain links TRBV5-5 to TRBJ2-7; 9 nucleotides align to TRBD1. The CDR3 extends over 14 amino acids. After removal of 3 bases from V and 6 bases from J, the junction contained 7 bases not matched to a gene. Germline-derived CDR1 and CDR2 are SGHKS and YYEKEE (reference sequence). Here the CDR3 reads CASSWGQGSIEQYF. The CDR3 DNA reads as TGTGCCAGCAGCTGGGGACAGGGTTCGATCGAGCAGTACTTC.

This clone was seen just once. The rearrangement joins TRBV9 to TRBJ1-2, with D perhaps TRBD1 (6 bases). CDR3 length: 15 amino acids. Germline CDR1 is SGDLS and CDR2 is YYNGEE. The V and J ends lost 3 bases and 7 bases respectively, with 19 bases between them. The CDR3 reads CASSGTGGKAGGYTF. The DNA of the CDR3 is TGTGCCAGCAGCGGGACGGGGGGCAAGGCGGGTGGCTACACCTTC. Based on the CDR3 plus reference TRBV9 and TRBJ1-2, the full variable domain is DSGVTQTPKHLITATGQRVTLRCSPRSGDLSVYWYQQSLDQGLQFLIQYYNGEERAKGNILERFSAQQFPDLHSELNLSSLELGDSALYFCASSGTGGKAGGYTFGSGTRLTVV.

The V and J genes are TRBV15 and TRBJ2-3; D gene uncertain. This CDR3 has 13 amino acids. Germline loops: CDR1 LNHNV, CDR2 YYDKDF (reference sequence). V dropped 2 bases and J dropped 5 bases, with 8 bases sitting between them. The CDR3 region is CATSRQAGDTQYF. In DNA, the CDR3 is TGTGCCACCAGCAGACAGGCTGGAGATACGCAGTATTTT. Full variable domain (rest looked up from reference TRBV15 and TRBJ2-3): DAMVIQNPRYQVTQFGKPVTLSCSQTLNHNVMYWYQQKSSQAPKLLFHYYDKDFNNEADTPDNFQSRRPNTSFCFLDIRSPGLGDTAMYLCATSRQAGDTQYFGPGTRLTVL.

This chain joins TRBV6-5 and TRBJ1-4; maybe TRBD1 (6 bases). CDR1 and CDR2 from the germline V gene are MNHEY and SVGAGI. CDR3 length: 15 residues. With 3 bases removed from V and 7 bases from J, the gap between germline ends came to 15 bases. Written as DNA, the CDR3 is TGTGCCAGCAGTTATCGGGACATCGACCCTGAAAAACTGTTTTTT. This sequence encodes CASSYRDIDPEKLFF.

The chain recombines TRBV6-1 with TRBJ2-2; D ambiguous. Germline-derived CDR1 and CDR2 are MNHNS and SASEGT. V was shortened by 0 bases and J by 0 bases, with 11 bases between the two germline ends. This CDR3 region has 17 residues. This CDR3 reads CASSEATYVANTGELFF. The CDR3 nucleotides are TGTGCCAGCAGTGAAGCGACTTACGTAGCGAACACCGGGGAGCTGTTTTTT.

The chain links TRBV10-2 to TRBJ2-7; a weak D match, TRBD2 (6 bases). The CDR3 length is 15 residues. Trimming pared 1 base from V and 2 bases from J, leaving 12 bases between. Looked up from germline, CDR1 is WSHSY and CDR2 is SAAADI. The CDR3 sequence: CASSELGTGTYEQYF. The DNA for the CDR3 is TGCGCCAGCAGTGAGTTAGGGACTGGCACCTACGAGCAGTACTTC.

The chain joins TRBV7-3 to TRBJ2-1, with 9 bases that match TRBD1. CDR3 size: 16 residues. Trimming cost V 4 bases and J 8 bases; bases outside gene matches: 12. The germline V gene has CDR1 SGHTA and CDR2 FQGTGA. CDR3 DNA sequence: TGTGCCAGCAGCTCCCTGGGACAGGGTTTTCGGGATGAGCAGTTCTTC. It codes for CASSSLGQGFRDEQFF.

Turning to this clone: A read error may explain this, as a much larger clone is one base away. The chain uses TRBV7-8 and TRBJ2-7; no clear D. Germline loops: CDR1 SGHVS, CDR2 FQNEAQ. The CDR3 contains 12 residues. Trimming stripped 1 base from V and 2 bases from J, with 3 bases between. CDR3 DNA sequence: TGTGCCAGCAGCTTAGTGGCCTACGAGCAGTACTTC. As protein: CASSLVAYEQYF. The complete variable domain, with remaining parts taken from reference TRBV7-8 and TRBJ2-7, reads GAGVSQSPRYKVAKRGQDVALRCDPISGHVSLFWYQQALGQGPEFLTYFQNEAQLDKSGLPSDRFFAERPEGSVSTLKIQRTQQEDSAVYLCASSLVAYEQYFGPGTRLTVT.

The chain carries TRBV2 and TRBJ1-4; TRBD1 is a possible D gene (6 bases). CDR1 SNHLY and CDR2 FYNNEI come from the germline V gene. The CDR3 contains 15 residues. V gave up 3 bases and J gave up 4 bases, with 12 bases separating them. The CDR3 DNA sequence: TGTGCCAGCAGTGAGGGGGGCGGGTATAATGAAAAACTGTTTTTT. Translation: CASSEGGGYNEKLFF.

This sequence joins TRBV28 and TRBJ1-5; D not certain. This CDR3 comprises 15 residues. Looked up from germline, CDR1 is MDHEN and CDR2 is SYDVKM. Trimming removed 7 bases at V and 2 bases at J, with 15 bases between. CDR3 DNA: TGTGCCAGCAATACCGTCCCCCGGGGCAATCAGCCCCAGCATTTT. This translates into CASNTVPRGNQPQHF.

The chain combines TRBV6-7 with TRBJ1-4; D is unclear. TRBV6-7 counts as an open reading frame of uncertain function. The CDR3 is 13 residues long. V was cut by 10 bases and J by 0 bases, with 9 bases left in between. As DNA, the CDR3 is TGTGCCAACACGATTCCAACTAATGAAAAACTGTTTTTT. Its translation is CANTIPTNEKLFF.

The rearrangement uses TRBV2 and TRBJ1-5, with TRBD1 as a possible D gene (5 bases). V dropped 7 bases and J dropped 4 bases, with 14 bases sitting between them. Germline CDR1 SNHLY, CDR2 FYNNEI. There are 14 residues in the CDR3. The CDR3 bases are TGTGCCAGCACAGAGCACAGGAATAATCAGCCCCAGCATTTT. Translating gives CASTEHRNNQPQHF.

The CDR3 spells CASSHSSEDPKAYSPLHF. CDR3 nucleotides: TGCGCCAGCAGTCATTCCTCAGAGGACCCTAAAGCGTATTCACCCCTCCACTTT. This chain joins TRBV23-1 and TRBJ1-6, with D unclear. TRBV23-1 is an ORF, with its function uncertain. V gave up 3 bases and J gave up 8 bases, with 23 bases separating them. CDR3 size: 18 residues.

The chain couples TRBV7-6 to TRBJ1-5; TRBD1 agrees at 8 bases. V shed 5 bases and J 4 bases; nucleotides not matched to a gene: 10. CDR1 is SGHVS and CDR2 is FNYEAQ in the germline V gene. CDR3 length: 16 residues. CDR3 DNA sequence: TGTGCCAGCAGCGAATCCGGGCAGGGGGCTAATCAGCCCCAGCATTTT. It yields the protein CASSESGQGANQPQHF.

About this clone: The sample carries other DNA sequences with the same CDR3. The chain couples TRBV19 to TRBJ1-6; D is undetermined. Between the trimmed V and J ends, which lost 3 bases and 0 bases, there was a span of 9 bases. The V gene's germline CDR1 is LNHDA and CDR2 SQIVND (reference sequence). This CDR3 is built from 16 residues. CDR3 protein: CASSIDGSSYNSPLHF. The DNA for the CDR3 is TGTGCCAGTAGTATCGACGGGAGCTCCTATAATTCACCCCTCCACTTT.